These T cell receptor beta chains were read from a single sample in a study of cytomegalovirus exposure and HLA in healthy donors. Generated by immunoSEQ multiplex PCR, the TCRdb table keeps only in-frame clones and is missing some. This sample yields more than 30,000 clones, of which around 70% are seen a single time; about 9.5% belongs to the top ten. Sequences were obtained from PBMCs. These TCRs come from a man aged 35 to 55 in good health and CMV-seropositive. Each CDR3 is given with its conserved first and last residue. The D gene is left open where the match is weak. Not every row has a clone size; where given, it reads once, few, many or a size class.

j_call: TRBJ1-5
cdr3_length: 16
v_call: TRBV4-1
d_call: -
clone_size: -
cdr3_nt: TGCGCCAGCAGCCAAGGGCTCGGGGTTTTGGGTCAGCCCCAGCATTTT
cdr3_aa: CASSQGLGVLGQPQHF

j_call: TRBJ1-1
cdr3_length: 17
v_call: TRBV4-1
d_call: -
clone_size: medium-sized
cdr3_nt: TGCGCCAGCAGCCAAGATGACGGGGGGGGCATGAGAACTGAAGCTTTCTTT
cdr3_aa: CASSQDDGGGMRTEAFF

j_call: TRBJ2-1
cdr3_length: 18
v_call: TRBV13
d_call: TRBD2
clone_size: -
cdr3_nt: TGTGCCAGCAGCCCAGCGGGCTGGCGGGGGGTCGCCTACAATGAGCAGTTCTTC
cdr3_aa: CASSPAGWRGVAYNEQFF

j_call: TRBJ2-2
cdr3_length: 18
v_call: TRBV15
d_call: -
clone_size: -
cdr3_nt: TGTGCCACCAGCAAATCGGAGGGTACAGGACTTTCCATCGGGGAGCTGTTTTTT
cdr3_aa: CATSKSEGTGLSIGELFF

j_call: TRBJ1-2
cdr3_length: 15
v_call: TRBV9
d_call: -
clone_size: -
cdr3_nt: TGTGCCAGCAGCCCGGGGACAAAAAGGATGAGCGGCTACACCTTC
cdr3_aa: CASSPGTKRMSGYTF

j_call: TRBJ1-5
cdr3_length: 19
v_call: TRBV6-4
d_call: TRBD1
clone_size: -
cdr3_nt: TGTGCCAGCAGGCGAGGTGGGTATGCGGGACAGACGAGCAATCAGCCCCAGCATTTT
cdr3_aa: CASRRGGYAGQTSNQPQHF

j_call: TRBJ1-5
cdr3_length: 14
v_call: TRBV19
d_call: TRBD1
clone_size: few
cdr3_nt: TGTGCCAGTAGTCTGACAGGGCCGGCTCAGCCCCAGCATTTT
cdr3_aa: CASSLTGPAQPQHF

j_call: TRBJ2-3
cdr3_length: 16
v_call: TRBV11-2
d_call: TRBD1
clone_size: -
cdr3_nt: TGTGCCAGCAGCTTACCCAGGGGGCCGGGCACAGATACGCAGTATTTT
cdr3_aa: CASSLPRGPGTDTQYF

j_call: TRBJ2-3
cdr3_length: 15
v_call: TRBV7-9
d_call: TRBD1
clone_size: few
cdr3_nt: TGTGCCAGCAGCTTAGCGGGACAGGGCGCAGATACGCAGTATTTT
cdr3_aa: CASSLAGQGADTQYF

j_call: TRBJ1-6
cdr3_length: 15
v_call: TRBV12-5
d_call: TRBD1
clone_size: -
cdr3_nt: TGTGCTAGTGGTCCCCAGGGGGCTGGTAATTCACCCCTCCACTTT
cdr3_aa: CASGPQGAGNSPLHF

j_call: TRBJ2-1
cdr3_length: 15
v_call: TRBV5-4
d_call: TRBD1
clone_size: few
cdr3_nt: TGTGCCAGCAGCCGGCGACAGGGTAACTACAATGAGCAGTTCTTC
cdr3_aa: CASSRRQGNYNEQFF

j_call: TRBJ1-1
cdr3_length: 16
v_call: TRBV6-1
d_call: -
clone_size: -
cdr3_nt: TGTGCCAGCAGTGAACAGGGAGGGGGGATGAACACTGAAGCTTTCTTT
cdr3_aa: CASSEQGGGMNTEAFF

j_call: TRBJ1-5
cdr3_length: 13
v_call: TRBV19
d_call: TRBD1
clone_size: -
cdr3_nt: TGTGCCAGTAGTATGACAGGGGGGCAGCCCCAGCATTTT
cdr3_aa: CASSMTGGQPQHF

j_call: TRBJ1-1
cdr3_length: 14
v_call: TRBV4-2
d_call: TRBD1
clone_size: -
cdr3_nt: TGTGCCAGCAGCCGGAAAGACAGGGGCACTGAAGCTTTCTTT
cdr3_aa: CASSRKDRGTEAFF

j_call: TRBJ1-5
cdr3_length: 14
v_call: TRBV28
d_call: TRBD1
clone_size: -
cdr3_nt: TGTGCCATCATACCCGGACAGGGGGATCAGCCCCAGCATTTT
cdr3_aa: CAIIPGQGDQPQHF

j_call: TRBJ1-2
cdr3_length: 12
v_call: TRBV6-6
d_call: -
clone_size: -
cdr3_nt: TGTGCCAGCAGTCCCTGGGGGGGAGGCTACACCTTC
cdr3_aa: CASSPWGGGYTF

j_call: TRBJ2-7
cdr3_length: 14
v_call: TRBV5-6
d_call: -
clone_size: -
cdr3_nt: TGTGCCAGCAGCTTGCCAGGGGTGGACTACGAGCAGTACTTC
cdr3_aa: CASSLPGVDYEQYF

j_call: TRBJ2-5
cdr3_length: 14
v_call: TRBV13
d_call: TRBD2
clone_size: -
cdr3_nt: TGTGCCAGCAGCCAGAGCGGGGTGGGGGAGACCCAGTACTTC
cdr3_aa: CASSQSGVGETQYF

j_call: TRBJ2-7
cdr3_length: 11
v_call: TRBV20-1
d_call: TRBD1
clone_size: -
cdr3_nt: TGCAGTTACAGGGGGACCTACGAGCAGTACTTC
cdr3_aa: CSYRGTYEQYF

j_call: TRBJ1-1
cdr3_length: 16
v_call: TRBV7-9
d_call: -
clone_size: -
cdr3_nt: TGTGCCAGCAGCTTAGAGGGGTCCGGCAGTTGGACTGAAGCTTTCTTT
cdr3_aa: CASSLEGSGSWTEAFF

j_call: TRBJ1-6
cdr3_length: 15
v_call: TRBV2
d_call: -
clone_size: -
cdr3_nt: TGTGCCAGCAGTGAGGTAAGGGGTTGGAATTCACCCCTCCACTTT
cdr3_aa: CASSEVRGWNSPLHF

j_call: TRBJ1-6
cdr3_length: 14
v_call: TRBV9
d_call: -
clone_size: -
cdr3_nt: TGTGCCAGCAGCACCACAGGTTATAATTCACCCCTCCACTTT
cdr3_aa: CASSTTGYNSPLHF

j_call: TRBJ1-4
cdr3_length: 17
v_call: TRBV27
d_call: -
clone_size: -
cdr3_nt: TGTGCCAGCAGTTTATCGTCAGGGGCCTCGACTAATGAAAAACTGTTTTTT
cdr3_aa: CASSLSSGASTNEKLFF

j_call: TRBJ1-1
cdr3_length: 14
v_call: TRBV19
d_call: -
clone_size: -
cdr3_nt: TGTGCCAGTAGTCAAGGGCGCCGGGAGACTGAAGCTTTCTTT
cdr3_aa: CASSQGRRETEAFF

j_call: TRBJ1-4
cdr3_length: 15
v_call: TRBV7-9
d_call: -
clone_size: -
cdr3_nt: TGTGCCAGCAGCTTAGGGGGCGTGGAGGGAGTAAAACTGTTTTTT
cdr3_aa: CASSLGGVEGVKLFF

j_call: TRBJ2-1
cdr3_length: 15
v_call: TRBV7-3
d_call: TRBD2
clone_size: -
cdr3_nt: TGTGCCAGCAGCTTACGGGTGGGGGGGTACAATGAGCAGTTCTTC
cdr3_aa: CASSLRVGGYNEQFF

j_call: TRBJ1-2
cdr3_length: 13
v_call: TRBV5-5
d_call: -
clone_size: few
cdr3_nt: TGTGCCAGCAGCGGGGAGGCCCGCTATGGCTACACCTTC
cdr3_aa: CASSGEARYGYTF

j_call: TRBJ1-2
cdr3_length: 18
v_call: TRBV10-3
d_call: -
clone_size: once
cdr3_nt: TGTGCCATCAGTGACCTCCTGCCTCCGAGGGGGAGGGGGGGTGGCTACACCTTC
cdr3_aa: CAISDLLPPRGRGGGYTF

j_call: TRBJ1-1
cdr3_length: 16
v_call: TRBV19
d_call: -
clone_size: -
cdr3_nt: TGTGCCAGTAGTCTTAGACAGGTTACATGGTGGACTGAAGCTTTCTTT
cdr3_aa: CASSLRQVTWWTEAFF